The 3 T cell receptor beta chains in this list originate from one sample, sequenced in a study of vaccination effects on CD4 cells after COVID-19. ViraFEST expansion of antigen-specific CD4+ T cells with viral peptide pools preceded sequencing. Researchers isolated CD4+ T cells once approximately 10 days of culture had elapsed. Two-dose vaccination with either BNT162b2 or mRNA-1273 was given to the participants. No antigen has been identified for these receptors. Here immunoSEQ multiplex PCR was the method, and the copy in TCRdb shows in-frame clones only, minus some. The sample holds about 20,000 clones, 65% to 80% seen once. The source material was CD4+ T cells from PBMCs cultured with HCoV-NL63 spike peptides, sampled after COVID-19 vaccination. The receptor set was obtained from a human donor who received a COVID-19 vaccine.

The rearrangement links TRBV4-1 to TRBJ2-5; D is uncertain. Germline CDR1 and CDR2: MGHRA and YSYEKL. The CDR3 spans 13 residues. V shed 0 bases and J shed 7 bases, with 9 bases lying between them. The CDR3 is CASSQEGSGTQYF. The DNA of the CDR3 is TGCGCCAGCAGCCAAGAAGGATCGGGGACCCAGTACTTC.

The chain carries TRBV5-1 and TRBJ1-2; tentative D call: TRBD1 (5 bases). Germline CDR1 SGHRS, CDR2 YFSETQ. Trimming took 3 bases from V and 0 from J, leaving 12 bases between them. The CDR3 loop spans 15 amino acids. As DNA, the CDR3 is TGCGCCAGCAGCTCAGGGTCCTCCTCTAACTATGGCTACACCTTC. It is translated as CASSSGSSSNYGYTF.

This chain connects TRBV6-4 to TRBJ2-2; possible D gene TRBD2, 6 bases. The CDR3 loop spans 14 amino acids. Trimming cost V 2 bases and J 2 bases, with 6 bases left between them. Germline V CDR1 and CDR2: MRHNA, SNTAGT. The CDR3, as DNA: TGTGCCAGCAGTGACGGGACTAACACCGGGGAGCTGTTTTTT. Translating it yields CASSDGTNTGELFF.